This T cell receptor (beta chain) was captured by sequencing in a study of control samples from healthy donors and cancer patients. Only in-frame clones appear in the TCRdb table, and some are missing; sequencing was by immunoSEQ multiplex PCR. The data hold about 160,000 clones, with around 90% observed a single time. The CDR3 covers 19 residues. Per germline, CDR1 LGHDT and CDR2 YNNKEL (reference sequence). Trimming removed 2 bases from V and 0 bases from J, with 21 bases in between. The sequenced sample was blood. This TCR came from a man aged 25-40 years in good health. The chain joins TRBV3-1 (or the pseudogene TRBV3-2) to TRBJ2-3; possibly TRBD2 for D (6 bases). CDR3 residues: CASSQMAGGAATSTDTQYF. CDR3 coding DNA: TGTGCCAGCAGCCAAATGGCAGGCGGGGCCGCCACTAGCACAGATACGCAGTATTTT.